The present T cell receptor (beta chain) was sequenced within a study of cytomegalovirus exposure and HLA in healthy donors (dated by TCRdb to about 2017). Describing the broader study: An earlier analysis of approximately 640 of the donors reported about 250 Gb of sequence data and 120 million or so unique TCR beta sequences from some 180 million T cells. In a later genetic analysis, genome-wide SNP genotypes for about 55% of the roughly 700 donors were used, and that subset was treated as a discovery cohort. To predict cytomegalovirus infection status, the study brought together high-throughput TCR immunosequencing, statistical association of individual TCRs with disease status, and machine learning. In addition to the first cohort of around 670 subjects, a separate validation cohort of around 110 different subjects was used. Both class I and class II loci were covered by HLA typing, at four-digit resolution. The study used immunosequencing to profile the T cell repertoires of around 600 subjects and linked those repertoires to cytomegalovirus serostatus. To decide whether each TCR beta V gene segment behaved as functional or pseudogenic, an earlier analysis of some 540 of the donors relied on high-throughput TCR beta sequencing. The study aimed to test whether signatures of past pathogen exposure could be identified by cataloging public T cell receptors. Typing coverage differed by locus: A, B, C, DRB1 and DQB1 were typed in about 629-640 donors, DQA1 in 500 to 550, DPA1 in 600 to 610, and DPB1 in just under 480. Among about 400 genotyped donors of the cohort, an average of around 250,000 unique TCR beta nucleotide sequences was sequenced per donor, of which about 19% were non-productive. Donor age, sex, ethnicity and CMV serostatus were compiled together with the repertoire data. Every repertoire in the discovery cohort had been generated on one and the same sequencing platform. An early release that covered roughly 600 HLA-typed donors contained approximately 300 gigabases of sequencing data and tens of millions of unique TCR sequences. Of the 398 genotyped donors, roughly 80% were placed in the genetic ancestry cluster associated with self-reported Caucasian donors. Rather than using new phenotypic data, the later analysis identified candidate immune exposures from TCR beta sequences and from how often those sequences occurred across donors. A later analysis re-analyzed previously published TCR beta repertoires from 500 to 700 donors and added high-resolution HLA genotyping to study TCR occurrence patterns. Roughly 5 DR-DQ haplotypes were handled as single units for association and clustering because linkage in the cohort was strong. Broader findings and caveats from the paper: In a later genetic analysis, fewer N-insertions in productive TCRs were reported among donors in an Asian-associated ancestry cluster than the roughly 670-donor mean. A later genetic analysis associated a missense DCLRE1C variant with V-gene and J-gene trimming of TCR beta chains, and an independent cohort replicated the association. When HLA alleles, especially DR and DQ, strongly co-occurred, attributing TCR associations to individual alleles was difficult. Some 16 rarely observed V segments, including chromosome 9 orphons, were excluded from the earlier analysis of 550 to 700 of the donors because counts were too low. In a later analysis, most CMV-associated TCR beta chains were found to appear HLA-restricted, with HLA associations seemingly driven largely by CMV exposure. According to a later analysis, parvovirus B19, influenza, CMV and Epstein-Barr virus appeared linked to several top co-occurrence clusters. Because HLA typing was missing for some donors at each locus, association tests included only the typed subset. A later analysis associated approximately 17,000 TCR beta sequences with specific HLA alleles at a false discovery rate of 0.05. Across donors, most TCR sequences were observed very rarely, whereas some public TCRs were present in many individuals. A later analysis found that TCR association rates varied across HLA loci, with DRB1 alleles showing the most associated TCRs and HLA-C alleles the fewest. CMV serostatus was the only immune exposure information available for the cohort. In an earlier analysis of roughly 500 of the donors, most TCR beta V segments appeared in productive rearrangements about 90% or about 30% of the time, broadly matching IMGT annotations. A cluster of highly shared sequence variants was judged likely to represent a technical artifact of the sequencing pipeline. The classifier was reported to diagnose cytomegalovirus status with high specificity and sensitivity in both the original and validation cohorts. In the study, some 180 TCR beta chains were listed as associated with cytomegalovirus. In a later analysis, HLA-associated TCR beta chains were found to be more clonally expanded and to have lower generation probabilities than equally common non-associated chains. Some IMGT-functional V segments, including TRBV6-2 and TRBV6-3, could not be distinguished by the 87-base-pair reads and were therefore excluded. Linkage disequilibrium might explain the correlated functional status among segregating V segments, but an unknown experimental factor could not be ruled out. Sequencing depth was assumed to be roughly uniform across donors in the presence/absence analyses, though that assumption may not hold. It was suggested by the authors that the approach could potentially be generalized to other disease states and immunological phenotypes. A few of the identified cytomegalovirus-associated TCR beta chains were confirmed in vitro to be specific for cytomegalovirus antigens. In this cohort, only TCR beta chains were sequenced, and detectable features were limited by the absence of alpha or paired-chain data. A further reported finding was that TCR beta sequences accurately predicted the HLA-A and HLA-B alleles for most subjects in the first cohort.

Turning to this clone: This receptor's antigen is unknown. Base qualities are not provided; no much larger clone lies one nucleotide away.

Libraries were built with the immunoSEQ multiplex PCR assay. The multiplex PCR relied on a mix of 60 forward primers for TCR Vbeta segments and 13 reverse primers for TCR Jbeta segments. A multiplex PCR assay on genomic DNA amplified the CDR3 region of rearranged TCR beta genes. Amplified TCR beta libraries were sequenced as 87-base-pair reads on the Illumina HiSeq System. In the original analysis: Across the 500 to 700 repertoires, a later analysis counted about 81 million unique TCR beta chains, around 10 million of which were shared by at least two donors. Raw reads were error-corrected and collapsed into unique sequences by a nearest-neighbor algorithm in which closely related sequences were merged to remove PCR and sequencing errors. V, D and J gene segments were assigned by aligning CDR3 sequences to IMGT reference sequences. For a sequence to be retained, at least a six-nucleotide match to both a V gene segment and a J gene segment was required. A rearrangement counted as productive if the CDR3 had no stop codons and remained in frame with V and J, and every other rearrangement counted as non-productive. CDR3 was defined according to IMGT convention as the region running from the second conserved V-encoded cysteine to the conserved J-encoded phenylalanine. The earlier analysis of 500 to 750 of the donors excluded any sequence lacking an unambiguous match to a single V gene segment. An earlier analysis of fewer than 750 of the donors classified V segments as functional when productive rearrangements were above 56.7% and as segregating when the standard deviation between donors was above 5%. A statistical classification framework was built for diagnosing cytomegalovirus status from the catalog of TCR beta chain sequences. In a later analysis, V and J genes were assigned by comparing TCR nucleotide sequences against IMGT/GENE-DB human TR gene sequences. A later analysis assigned CDR3 sequences and most-parsimonious VDJ recombination scenarios with the TCRdist pipeline. In a later analysis, each TCR beta chain was defined by its CDR3 amino acid sequence together with its V-gene family, and reads without a unique V-gene family were excluded. In a later analysis, around 600 highly shared, low-generation-probability nucleotide sequences were removed to address suspected cross-contamination and a sequencing artifact. For each public chain, a later analysis derived a clonal expansion index from normalized ranks of inferred template counts within each repertoire. A later analysis computed generation probabilities with a VDJ recombination model fitted to out-of-frame rearrangements, and checked the results against IGoR. Hypergeometric tests were used in a later analysis to score TCR-TCR, TCR-HLA and TCR-CMV co-occurrence, with a repertoire-size bias correction applied to the TCR pairs. False discovery rates were estimated in a later analysis by permuting HLA or CMV assignments 20 times. In a later analysis, co-occurring TCRs were grouped with DBSCAN, and TCRdist sequence similarity was added when clustering was performed within HLA-allele-positive subsets. For co-occurrence clustering, repertoires with fewer than 30,000 or more than 120,000 public chains were excluded, along with roughly five repertoires with anomalous nucleotide sharing. TCRdb took this table from immuneACCESS and kept in-frame rearrangements with V and J called. Such tables lack part of the clones; where checked against another copy, unresolved V genes explain under half of the gap, and the rest is unexplained. V and J calls plus clone size are reproduced from that table; the DNA served to infer D and trimming. The sample includes about 59,000 clones, with about 83% observed a single time. More than 1.5% of the sample lies in the top ten.

In total, 500 to 700 healthy bone marrow donors made up the cohort. Cohort members were all nominally healthy when sampled, although unrecorded immune exposures were likely present. CMV serostatus was recorded as positive for 289 and negative for about 50% of the roughly 670 cohort members, whereas no CMV serostatus was recorded for the donor in question. A peripheral blood sample was collected from each donor, and TCR beta sequencing was performed on peripheral blood mononuclear cells. Genomic DNA extraction from the blood cell samples was performed with the Qiagen DNeasy Blood Extraction Kit. Looking up the germline V gene (reference sequence) yields CDR1 SGHNT and CDR2 YYREEE. The CDR3, cysteine through phenylalanine, is 15 amino acids long. Only the CDR3 region is kept as DNA, spanning 45 bases read in frame from base 1. After removal of 3 bases from V and 8 bases from J, the junction retains 7 bases not matched to a gene.

The TCR sequence derives from a human donor in good health. The sequencing input was PBMCs. The chain uses TRBV5-4 and TRBJ2-1; TRBD2 aligns with 11 central bases. The nucleotide sequence is TGTGCCAGCAGCTGGGATCTAGCGGGAGGATATGAGCAGTTCTTC. Its protein is CASSWDLAGGYEQFF.